These 18 T cell receptor beta chains originate from one sample sequenced in a study of T cells in Graves' hyperthyroidism and ophthalmopathy. Template material for amplifying TCR beta CDR3 regions consisted of RNA transcripts. The HTBI primer set served for first-round RT-PCR of the TCR CDR3. TCRdb reprocessed the multiplex PCR reads with MiXCR, giving one entry per CDR3 protein. Counted here are about 290,000 distinct CDR3 sequences, roughly an eighth occurring once; the ten biggest clones make up approximately 7.9%. Sample: blood. The receptor source for this set is a middle-aged woman with Graves' hyperthyroidism.

In its sample, this clonotype was seen many times. V is TRBV20-1 and J is TRBJ2-5; 8 nucleotides agree with TRBD2. This CDR3 comprises 16 residues. Trimming removed 0 bases from V and 5 bases from J; junction bases left unmatched: 11. The germline CDR1 and CDR2 sequences are DFQATT and SNEGSKA (reference sequence). Written as DNA, the CDR3 is TGCAGTGCTAGAGATCCCTCAGCGGGAGTTCGGGAGACCCAGTACTTC. Translating it yields CSARDPSAGVRETQYF.

This clonotype was found many times. The CDR3 here is CASSRDTGELFF. The CDR3 region has the DNA TGTGCCAGCAGTCGGGACACCGGGGAGCTGTTTTTT. This chain uses TRBV7-9 with TRBJ2-2; D not resolved. Trimming stripped 6 bases from V and 3 bases from J, with 5 bases between. This CDR3 is built from 12 residues. Germline loops: CDR1 SEHNR, CDR2 FQNEAQ (reference sequence).

The J gene is TRBJ2-2, the V gene TRBV5-4, with D perhaps matching TRBD2 (5 bases). The CDR3 has 15 amino acids. Trimming took 4 bases from V and 4 from J, leaving 14 bases between them. CDR1 and CDR2 from the germline V gene are SGHNT and YYREEE (reference sequence). CDR3 DNA sequence: TGTGCCAGCAGCCCCGGGGTAGCGCCCACCGGGGAGCTGTTTTTT. Translated: CASSPGVAPTGELFF.

This clonotype has just a few counts. The chain joins TRBV29-1 to TRBJ2-2; D gene uncertain. The CDR3 contains 12 residues. V dropped 6 bases and J dropped 7 bases, with 12 bases sitting between them. The germline CDR1 and CDR2 sequences are SQVTM and ANQGSEA. The CDR3 here is CSVFLGGGELFF. The CDR3 DNA follows: TGCAGCGTATTTCTGGGCGGCGGGGAGCTGTTTTTT.

This clonotype was observed once. This rearrangement joins TRBV6-1 to TRBJ2-4, with 9 bases lining up with TRBD2. Germline CDR1 MNHNS, CDR2 SASEGT. With V trimmed by 6 bases and J by 7 bases, 7 bases remained unmatched. This CDR3 region has 14 residues. CDR3 residues: CASSPGLAWNIQYF. Written as DNA, the CDR3 is TGTGCCAGCAGCCCCGGACTAGCGTGGAACATTCAGTACTTC.

As for this clonotype: A much larger clonotype is one base distant, so this may be a read error. This chain connects TRBV6-2 or TRBV6-3 to TRBJ2-1; no reliable D call. Germline CDR1 reads MNHEY; CDR2 reads SVGEGT. The length of the CDR3 is 14 residues. In nucleotides, the CDR3 is TGTGTCAGCAGCAAGGACCTATTCGGCGATGAGCAGTTCTTC. This encodes CVSSKDLFGDEQFF.

This clonotype was counted between two and nine times. This rearrangement joins TRBV6-1 to TRBJ2-3, with D possibly matching TRBD2 (5 bases). In germline, CDR1 is MNHNS, CDR2 SASEGT. The CDR3 totals 14 residues. Deletions cut 1 base from V and 1 base from J, with 6 bases between. CDR3 nucleotide sequence: TGTGCCAGCAGTGAAGTCGGGGGCACAGATACGCAGTATTTT. It is translated as CASSEVGGTDTQYF.

This clonotype showed up many times. V and J are TRBV2 and TRBJ1-1, with 8 positions matching TRBD1. There are 13 residues in the CDR3. Germline V gene data show CDR1 as SNHLY and CDR2 as FYNNEI. V lost 6 bases and J lost 11; bases outside the gene matches: 11. The CDR3 DNA sequence: TGTGCCAGCAGGGGGACAGGACCTGTTAGGGCTTTCTTT. Translation gives CASRGTGPVRAFF.

The V call is TRBV9, the J call TRBJ1-1; D not resolved. The CDR3 is 14 residues long. The V end lost 0 bases, the J end lost 6 bases, and 12 bases lay between the germline ends. In germline, CDR1 is SGDLS, CDR2 YYNGEE. The CDR3 DNA follows: TGTGCCAGCAGCGTAGCGCCTAGTGGTGCTGAAGCTTTCTTT. Amino acids: CASSVAPSGAEAFF.

The sample holds many counts of this clonotype. V is TRBV18 and J is TRBJ2-7; no firm D call. The germline V gene encodes CDR1 KGHSH and CDR2 LQKENI. The CDR3 contains 14 residues. V lost 2 bases, J lost 4 bases, and 12 bases lay in between. CDR3 sequence: CASSPSPNRYEQYF. The CDR3 bases are TGTGCCAGCTCACCATCCCCGAACAGATACGAGCAGTACTTC.

The table lists this clonotype with a few counts. This chain connects TRBV19 to TRBJ1-5; D gene unclear. In germline, CDR1 is LNHDA, CDR2 SQIVND (reference sequence). The CDR3 length is 12 residues. V lost 5 bases to trimming and J lost 11 bases, with 13 bases between them. CDR3 nucleotide sequence: TGTGCCAGTAGTCTTGACGTTCGGGCCCAGCATTTT. This translates into CASSLDVRAQHF.

The chain is built from TRBV2 and TRBJ2-2; 10 bases map to TRBD1. The CDR3 is 16 residues long. The V gene's germline CDR1 is SNHLY and CDR2 FYNNEI. Trimming took 7 bases from V and 3 from J; bases not matched to a gene: 8. The DNA of the CDR3 is TGTGCCAGCAAACTTACCGGGACAGGGGACACCGGGGAGCTGTTTTTT. Translating it yields CASKLTGTGDTGELFF. Looking up the rest from reference TRBV2 and TRBJ2-2 gives the full variable domain: EPEVTQTPSHQVTQMGQEVILRCVPISNHLYFYWYRQILGQKVEFLVSFYNNEISEKSEIFDDQFSVERPDGSNFTLKIRSTKLEDSAMYFCASKLTGTGDTGELFFGEGSRLTVL.

This clonotype was found many times. CDR3 sequence reads: CASRRWTSGRAGEQYF. For the CDR3, the DNA is TGTGCCAGCAGACGTTGGACTAGCGGGAGGGCCGGCGAGCAGTACTTC. This chain connects TRBV28 to TRBJ2-7; TRBD2 matches at 15 bases. CDR3 size: 16 residues. The germline V gene encodes CDR1 MDHEN and CDR2 SYDVKM. Losses at the gene ends were 6 bases for V and 6 bases for J; bases not matched to a gene: 9.

Comments on this clonotype: With a much larger clone just one base away, this may be a read error. The CDR3 loop is CASSERDGGPSYEQFF. The CDR3 DNA is TGTGCCAGCAGTGAACGTGACGGAGGGCCTTCCTATGAGCAGTTCTTC. The chain links TRBV6-1 to TRBJ2-1; a possible D gene is TRBD2 (6 bases). In germline, CDR1 is MNHNS, CDR2 SASEGT. Trimming removed 2 bases from V and 8 bases from J, with 19 bases in between. The CDR3 is 16 residues long.

This clonotype showed up many times. The chain has TRBV6-2 or TRBV6-3 and TRBJ2-3, with 8 bases that match TRBD2. V lost 6 bases to trimming and J lost 4 bases; unmatched junction nucleotides: 3. The CDR3 has 13 amino acids. Germline CDR1 and CDR2: MNHEY and SVGEGT. DNA of the CDR3: TGTGCCAGCAGACTAGCGGCCGCAGATACGCAGTATTTT. Translation gives CASRLAAADTQYF.

This clonotype was recorded many times. The chain combines TRBV6-1 with TRBJ1-6; D is perhaps TRBD1 (5 bases). CDR1 is MNHNS and CDR2 is SASEGT in the germline V gene. The CDR3 runs to 15 residues. V was trimmed by 4 bases and J by 7 bases, leaving 14 bases between them. This CDR3 is CASSVGDAKNSPLHF. CDR3 DNA: TGTGCCAGCAGTGTTGGGGACGCCAAAAATTCACCCCTCCACTTT.

This clonotype was observed many times. The chain has TRBV28 and TRBJ2-7; D assignment may be TRBD1 or TRBD2 (5 bases each). Trimming shortened V by 2 bases and J by 5 bases, and 10 bases separated the two germline ends. Germline V gene lookup returns CDR1 MDHEN and CDR2 SYDVKM. The CDR3 is 13 residues long. Here the CDR3 reads CASSLKGPDEQYF. DNA for the CDR3: TGTGCCAGCAGTTTAAAGGGACCCGACGAGCAGTACTTC.

This clonotype was counted many times. The J gene is TRBJ1-1, the V gene TRBV6-6; a weak D match, TRBD1 (6 bases). Germline-derived CDR1 and CDR2 are MNHNY and SVGAGI (reference sequence). CDR3 length: 15 amino acids. Trimming cost V 2 bases and J 5 bases, with 15 bases left between them. In DNA, the CDR3 is TGTGCCAGCAGTTACGGGGGGGGCCCATCAACTGAAGCTTTCTTT. Translated: CASSYGGGPSTEAFF.